This is a list of T cell receptor beta chains from one sample in a study of patients and donors after allogeneic stem cell transplantation. Using its own MiXCR run on the RT-PCR reads, TCRdb lists one record per CDR3 protein. The repertoire holds approximately 200,000 distinct CDR3 sequences, with about 40% as singletons. The material sequenced was blood, either unsorted or a sorted T cell fraction (not recorded which). The receptors here all came from a human donor who was either an allogeneic HSCT recipient or a stem cell or donor lymphocyte infusion donor (not recorded which). It is not recorded whose cells these are; they may come from a transplant donor. The CDR3 runs from the conserved cysteine through the conserved F or W. The D gene is left open where the match is weak. Clone size is stated in some rows and not others, as once, few, many or a class when expanded.

j_call v_call clone_size d_call cdr3_aa
TRBJ1-6 TRBV5-6 few TRBD1 CASSLLRDSSYNSPLHF
TRBJ2-5 TRBV12-3/TRBV12-4 NA TRBD2 CASSLGTSGNQETQYF
TRBJ1-4 TRBV5-6 NA NA CASSFGVGSSEKLFF
TRBJ1-5 TRBV7-2 NA NA CASSLVGYNQPQHF
TRBJ1-2 TRBV4-3 NA NA CASSRGIRDTWNYGYTF
TRBJ2-1 TRBV28 NA TRBD2 CASTYSGSFEQFF
TRBJ2-1 TRBV2 NA TRBD2 CASSVAGGVYNEQFF
TRBJ2-5 TRBV9 NA TRBD2 CASSVGRSGSEETQYF
TRBJ1-1 TRBV5-1 few NA CASSVFLYTEAFF
TRBJ2-1 TRBV30 NA NA CAWSASSAQFF
TRBJ2-1 TRBV6-2/TRBV6-3 NA NA CASSPSNTRSYNEQFF
TRBJ2-1 TRBV14 NA TRBD2 CASSQSGLADRYNEQFF
TRBJ2-7 TRBV20-1 few NA CSARDPRDGLSYEQYF
TRBJ1-3 TRBV6-2/TRBV6-3 few NA CASSSDRVSGNTIYF
TRBJ2-3 TRBV15 NA NA CATSRGLFPDTQYF
TRBJ1-1 TRBV6-5 many NA CASSYSGGGTEAFF
TRBJ2-5 TRBV5-5 NA NA CASSLQHQETQYF
TRBJ1-1 TRBV28 few TRBD1 CASSLYPQGDTEAFF
TRBJ1-1 TRBV7-2 NA TRBD1 CASSPGQGRLGAEAFF
TRBJ1-2 TRBV6-6 few TRBD1 CASRLTGTGVYGYTF
TRBJ2-1 TRBV6-2/TRBV6-3 few NA CASSRQGIEQFF
TRBJ1-5 TRBV6-1 few NA CASTEGDSNQPQHF
TRBJ1-2 TRBV6-2/TRBV6-3 few NA CASRRTDPEPTHSYGYTF
TRBJ2-1 TRBV7-2 NA NA CASRYRVYNEQFF
TRBJ2-5 TRBV10-3 NA TRBD2 CAMGLAGVETQYF
TRBJ1-6 TRBV15 NA NA CATSRLSDNSPLHF
TRBJ2-7 TRBV28 few NA CASSLRGTDLGYEQYF
TRBJ2-1 TRBV3-1 few TRBD2 CASSPGTSDNEQFF
TRBJ1-5 TRBV12-3/TRBV12-4 few NA CASSLQGSGNQPQHF
TRBJ2-1 TRBV18 NA TRBD2 CASSPLGAGVAYNEQFF
TRBJ2-7 TRBV9 few TRBD1 CASSISGTANYEQYF
TRBJ2-3 TRBV6-2/TRBV6-3 NA NA CASSYTARTQYF
TRBJ2-5 TRBV7-9 NA TRBD1 CASSSGQGGFRETQYF
TRBJ2-1 TRBV25-1 NA NA CASSESPGTHNEQFF
TRBJ2-1 TRBV20-1 NA TRBD2 CSASFTGTNGYNEQFF
TRBJ1-2 TRBV12-3/TRBV12-4 few NA CASSFSGALESYTF
TRBJ1-1 TRBV28 few NA CASSFDGPPEAFF
TRBJ1-2 TRBV9 NA TRBD1 CASSADRGGYGYTF
TRBJ2-1 TRBV9 NA NA CASSVEGAPYNEQFF
TRBJ2-1 TRBV12-3/TRBV12-4 NA TRBD2 CASRRLAGGHEQFF
TRBJ1-1 TRBV7-9 few NA CASSLASGEAFF